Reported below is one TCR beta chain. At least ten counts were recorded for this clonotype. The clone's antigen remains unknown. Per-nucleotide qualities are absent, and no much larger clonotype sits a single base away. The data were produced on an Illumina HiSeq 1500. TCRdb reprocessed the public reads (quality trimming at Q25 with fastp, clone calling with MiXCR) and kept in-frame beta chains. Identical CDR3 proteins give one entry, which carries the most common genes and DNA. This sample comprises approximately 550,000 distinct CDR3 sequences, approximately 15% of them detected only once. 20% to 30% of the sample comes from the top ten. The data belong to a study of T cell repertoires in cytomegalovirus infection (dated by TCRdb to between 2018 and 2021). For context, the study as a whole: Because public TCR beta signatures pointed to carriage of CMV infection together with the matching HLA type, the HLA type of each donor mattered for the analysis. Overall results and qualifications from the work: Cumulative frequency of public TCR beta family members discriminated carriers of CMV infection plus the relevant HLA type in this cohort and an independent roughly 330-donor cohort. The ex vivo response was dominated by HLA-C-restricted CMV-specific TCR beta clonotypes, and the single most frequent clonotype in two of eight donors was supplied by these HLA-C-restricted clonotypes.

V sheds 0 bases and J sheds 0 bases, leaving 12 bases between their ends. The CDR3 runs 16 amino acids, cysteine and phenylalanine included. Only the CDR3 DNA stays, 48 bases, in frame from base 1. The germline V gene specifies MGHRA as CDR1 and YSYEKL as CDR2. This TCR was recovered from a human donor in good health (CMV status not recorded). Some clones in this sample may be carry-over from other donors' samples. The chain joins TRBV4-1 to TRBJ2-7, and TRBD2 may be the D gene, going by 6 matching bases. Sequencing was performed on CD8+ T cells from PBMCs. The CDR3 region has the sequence CASSQDHAGNSYEQYF. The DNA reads TGCGCCAGCAGCCAAGATCACGCGGGGAACTCCTACGAGCAGTACTTC.